This paragraph covers one T cell receptor (beta chain) sequence. Trimming stripped 1 base from V and 5 bases from J, with 11 bases between. In germline, CDR1 is SGHTA, CDR2 FQGNSA. This CDR3 has 14 residues. Per the study methods: Estimated nucleated cell counts came from reference gene primer amplification. Produced via immunoSEQ multiplex PCR; TCRdb's table is partial and in-frame only. V, J and clone size were drawn from that table, and D and trimming were deduced from the DNA. The data contain 150,000 to 200,000 clones, just over 85% of them seen just once; the ten biggest clones take up 7% to 10%. The data originate from a study of blood T cell repertoires in COVID-19. Looking at the study overall: The analysed material was cDNA or gDNA that came from T cells, B-cell-depleted T cells, or PBMCs.

This rearrangement joins TRBV7-2 to TRBJ2-5; D gene uncertain. The TCR was taken from a man aged 50 to 60 with active or convalescent COVID-19. Sequenced: peripheral blood. The CDR3 nucleotides are TGTGCCAGCAGCTTAGACCAACGGGTGGAGACCCAGTACTTC. Amino acids: CASSLDQRVETQYF.